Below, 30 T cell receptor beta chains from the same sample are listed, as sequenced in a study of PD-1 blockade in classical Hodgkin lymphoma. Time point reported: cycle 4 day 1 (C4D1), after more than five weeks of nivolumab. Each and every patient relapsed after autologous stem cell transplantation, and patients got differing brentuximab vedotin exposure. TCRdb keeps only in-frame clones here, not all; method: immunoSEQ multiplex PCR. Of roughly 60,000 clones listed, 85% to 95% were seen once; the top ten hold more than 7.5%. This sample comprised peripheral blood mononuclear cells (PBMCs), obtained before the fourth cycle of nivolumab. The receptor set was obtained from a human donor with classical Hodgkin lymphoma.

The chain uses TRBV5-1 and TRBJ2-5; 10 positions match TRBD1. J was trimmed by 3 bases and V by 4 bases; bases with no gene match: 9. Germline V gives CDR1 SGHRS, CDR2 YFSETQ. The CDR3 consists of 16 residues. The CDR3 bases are TGCGCCAGCAGCATCCGTCCCGGGACAGGGGAAGAGACCCAGTACTTC. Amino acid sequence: CASSIRPGTGEETQYF.

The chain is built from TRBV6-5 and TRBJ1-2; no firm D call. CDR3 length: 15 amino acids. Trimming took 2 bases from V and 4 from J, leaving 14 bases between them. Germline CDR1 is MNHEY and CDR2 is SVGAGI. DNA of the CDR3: TGTGCCAGCAGTTACGGAGGTTCCAGCGGCTATGGCTACACCTTC. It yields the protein CASSYGGSSGYGYTF.

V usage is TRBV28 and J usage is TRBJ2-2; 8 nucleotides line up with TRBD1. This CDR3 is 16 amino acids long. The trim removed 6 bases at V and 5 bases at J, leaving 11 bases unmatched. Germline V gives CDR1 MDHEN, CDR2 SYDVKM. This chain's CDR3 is CASSPDREDKTGELFF. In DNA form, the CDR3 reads TGTGCCAGCAGCCCGGACAGGGAAGATAAGACCGGGGAGCTGTTTTTT. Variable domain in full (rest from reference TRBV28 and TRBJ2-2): DVKVTQSSRYLVKRTGEKVFLECVQDMDHENMFWYRQDPGLGLRLIYFSYDVKMKEKGDIPEGYSVSREKKERFSLILESASTNQTSMYLCASSPDREDKTGELFFGEGSRLTVL.

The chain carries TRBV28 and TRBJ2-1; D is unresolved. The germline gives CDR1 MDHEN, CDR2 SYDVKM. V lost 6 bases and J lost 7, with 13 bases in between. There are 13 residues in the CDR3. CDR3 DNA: TGTGCCAGCAGCCTAGGACGGAAAAATGAGCAGTTCTTC. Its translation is CASSLGRKNEQFF.

This chain's CDR3 is CASSVGGYSNQPQHF. CDR3 bases: TGTGCCAGCAGTGTGGGGGGATATAGCAATCAGCCCCAGCATTTT. The chain carries TRBV2 and TRBJ1-5, with D possibly matching TRBD1 (5 bases). This CDR3 region has 15 residues. The V gene's germline CDR1 is SNHLY and CDR2 FYNNEI. Deletions cut 4 bases from V and 0 bases from J, with 10 bases between.

DNA of the CDR3: TGCGCCAGCACCCCGACTAGCGGAATATCAGATACGCAGTATTTT. It encodes CASTPTSGISDTQYF. The chain is built from TRBV5-1 and TRBJ2-3, with 9 bases fitting TRBD2. Germline lookup yields CDR1 SGHRS and CDR2 YFSETQ. Losses at the gene ends were 6 bases for V and 4 bases for J; bases not matched to a gene: 9. This CDR3 is built from 15 residues.

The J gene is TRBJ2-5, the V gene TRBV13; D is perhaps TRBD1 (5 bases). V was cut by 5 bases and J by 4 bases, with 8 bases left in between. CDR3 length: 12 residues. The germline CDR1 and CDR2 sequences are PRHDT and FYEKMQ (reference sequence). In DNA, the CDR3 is TGTGCCAGCAGCAGGGGTGGAGAGACCCAGTACTTC. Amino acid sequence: CASSRGGETQYF. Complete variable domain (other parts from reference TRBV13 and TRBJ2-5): AAGVIQSPRHLIKEKRETATLKCYPIPRHDTVYWYQQGPGQDPQFLISFYEKMQSDKGSIPDRFSAQQFSDYHSELNMSSLELGDSALYFCASSRGGETQYFGPGTRLLVL.

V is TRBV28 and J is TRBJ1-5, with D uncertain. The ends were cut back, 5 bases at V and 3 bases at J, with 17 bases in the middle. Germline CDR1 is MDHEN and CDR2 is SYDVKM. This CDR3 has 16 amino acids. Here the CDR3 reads CASSPRSGFANQPQHF. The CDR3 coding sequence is TGTGCCAGCAGTCCCCGGTCGGGGTTCGCCAATCAGCCCCAGCATTTT.

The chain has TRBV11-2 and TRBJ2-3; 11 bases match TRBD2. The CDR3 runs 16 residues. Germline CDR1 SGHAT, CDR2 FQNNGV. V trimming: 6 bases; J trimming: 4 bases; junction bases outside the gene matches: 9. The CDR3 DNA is TGTGCCAGCAGTATAAATAGCGGGGGGGCGCCAGATACGCAGTATTTT. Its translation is CASSINSGGAPDTQYF.

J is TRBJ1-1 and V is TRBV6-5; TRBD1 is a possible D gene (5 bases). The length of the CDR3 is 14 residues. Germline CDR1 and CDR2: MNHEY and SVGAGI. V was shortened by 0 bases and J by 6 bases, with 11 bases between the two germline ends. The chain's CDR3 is CASSYSGRNAEAFF. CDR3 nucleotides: TGTGCCAGCAGTTACTCGGGGCGTAATGCTGAAGCTTTCTTT.

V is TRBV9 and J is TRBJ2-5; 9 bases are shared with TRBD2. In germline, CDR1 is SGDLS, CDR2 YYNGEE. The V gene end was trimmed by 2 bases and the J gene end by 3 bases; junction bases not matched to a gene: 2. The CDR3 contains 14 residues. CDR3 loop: CASSVASGEETQYF. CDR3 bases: TGTGCCAGCAGCGTCGCTAGCGGGGAAGAGACCCAGTACTTC.

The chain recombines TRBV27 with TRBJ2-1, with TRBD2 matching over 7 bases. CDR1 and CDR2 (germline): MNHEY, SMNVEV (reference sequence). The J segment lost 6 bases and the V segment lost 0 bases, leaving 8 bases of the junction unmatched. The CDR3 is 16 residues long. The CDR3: CASSLSWLAVRNEQFF. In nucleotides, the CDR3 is TGTGCCAGCAGTTTATCGTGGCTAGCGGTCCGCAATGAGCAGTTCTTC.

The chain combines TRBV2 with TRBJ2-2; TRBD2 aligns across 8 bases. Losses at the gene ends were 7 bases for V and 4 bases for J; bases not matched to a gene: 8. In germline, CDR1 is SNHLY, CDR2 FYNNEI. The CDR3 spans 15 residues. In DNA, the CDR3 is TGTGCCAGCATAAGAGCGGGAGAAGTCACCGGGGAGCTGTTTTTT. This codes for CASIRAGEVTGELFF.

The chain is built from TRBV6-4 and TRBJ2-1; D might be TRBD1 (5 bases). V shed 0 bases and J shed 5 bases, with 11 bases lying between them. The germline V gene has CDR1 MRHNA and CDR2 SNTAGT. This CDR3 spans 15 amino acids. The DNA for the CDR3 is TGTGCCAGCAGTGACTCGGGGCAACCAGACAATGAGCAGTTCTTC. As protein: CASSDSGQPDNEQFF.

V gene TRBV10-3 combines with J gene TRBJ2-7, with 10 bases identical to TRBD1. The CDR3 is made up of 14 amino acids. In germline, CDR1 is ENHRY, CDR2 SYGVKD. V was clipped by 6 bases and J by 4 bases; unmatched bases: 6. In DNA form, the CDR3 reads TGTGCCATCAGACCCGGGACAGGGGTTTACGAGCAGTACTTC. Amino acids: CAIRPGTGVYEQYF.

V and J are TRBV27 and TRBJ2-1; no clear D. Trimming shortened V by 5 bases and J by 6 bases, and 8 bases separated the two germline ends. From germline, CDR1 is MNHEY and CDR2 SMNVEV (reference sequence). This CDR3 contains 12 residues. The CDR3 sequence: CASSKGPNEQFF. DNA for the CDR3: TGTGCCAGCAGTAAAGGCCCCAATGAGCAGTTCTTC.

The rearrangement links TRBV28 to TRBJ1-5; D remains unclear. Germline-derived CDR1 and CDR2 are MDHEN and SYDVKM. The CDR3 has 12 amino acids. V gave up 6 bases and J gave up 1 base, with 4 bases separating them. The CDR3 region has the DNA TGTGCCAGCAGGCAGAGCAATCAGCCCCAGCATTTT. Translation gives CASRQSNQPQHF.

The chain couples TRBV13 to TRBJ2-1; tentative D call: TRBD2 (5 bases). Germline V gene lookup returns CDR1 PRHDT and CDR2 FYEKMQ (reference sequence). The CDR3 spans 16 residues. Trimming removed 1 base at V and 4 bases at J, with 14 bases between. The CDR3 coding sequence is TGTGCCAGCAGCTTAGCCTTGGGTAGCGTTTACAATGAGCAGTTCTTC. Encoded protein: CASSLALGSVYNEQFF.

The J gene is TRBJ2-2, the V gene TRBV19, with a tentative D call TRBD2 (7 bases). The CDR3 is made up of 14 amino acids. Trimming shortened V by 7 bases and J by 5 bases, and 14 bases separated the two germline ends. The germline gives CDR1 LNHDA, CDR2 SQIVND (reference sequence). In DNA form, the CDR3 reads TGTGCCAGTACCATAGGGGGGGTAACCGGGGAGCTGTTTTTT. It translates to CASTIGGVTGELFF.

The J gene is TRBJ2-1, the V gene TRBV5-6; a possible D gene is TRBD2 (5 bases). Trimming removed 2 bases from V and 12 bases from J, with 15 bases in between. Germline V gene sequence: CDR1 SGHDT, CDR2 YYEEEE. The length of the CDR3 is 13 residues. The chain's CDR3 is CASSFELAGGQFF. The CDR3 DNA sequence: TGTGCCAGCAGCTTTGAGCTAGCTGGCGGGCAGTTCTTC.

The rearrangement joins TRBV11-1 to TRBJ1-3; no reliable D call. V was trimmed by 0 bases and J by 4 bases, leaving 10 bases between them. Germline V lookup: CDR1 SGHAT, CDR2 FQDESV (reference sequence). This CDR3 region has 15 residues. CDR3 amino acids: CASSLARASGNTIYF. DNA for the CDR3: TGTGCCAGCAGCTTAGCGCGTGCTTCGGGAAACACCATATATTTT.

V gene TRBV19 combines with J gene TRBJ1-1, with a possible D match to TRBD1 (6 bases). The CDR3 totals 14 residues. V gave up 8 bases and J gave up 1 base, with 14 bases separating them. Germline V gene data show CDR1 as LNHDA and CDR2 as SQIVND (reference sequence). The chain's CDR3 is CASSPGQSNTEAFF. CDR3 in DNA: TGTGCCAGTTCTCCGGGACAATCGAACACTGAAGCTTTCTTT.

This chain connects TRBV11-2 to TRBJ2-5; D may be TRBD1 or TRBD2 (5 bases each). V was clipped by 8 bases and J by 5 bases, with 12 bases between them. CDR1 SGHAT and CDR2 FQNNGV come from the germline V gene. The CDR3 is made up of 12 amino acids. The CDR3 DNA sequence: TGTGCCAGCGCGCGTTGGGGGGAGACCCAGTACTTC. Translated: CASARWGETQYF.

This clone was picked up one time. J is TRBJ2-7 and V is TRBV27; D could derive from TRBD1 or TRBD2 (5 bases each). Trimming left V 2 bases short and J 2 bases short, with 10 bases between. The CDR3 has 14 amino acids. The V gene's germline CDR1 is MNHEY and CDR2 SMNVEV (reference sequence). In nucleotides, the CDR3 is TGTGCCAGCAGTTTACGGGGCCAAGCCTACGAGCAGTACTTC. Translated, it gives CASSLRGQAYEQYF.

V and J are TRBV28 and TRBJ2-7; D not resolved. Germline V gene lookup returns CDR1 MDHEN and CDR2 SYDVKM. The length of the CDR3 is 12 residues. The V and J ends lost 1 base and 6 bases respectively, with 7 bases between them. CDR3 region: CASSLSVPEQYF. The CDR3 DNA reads TGTGCCAGCAGTTTATCGGTCCCCGAGCAGTACTTC.

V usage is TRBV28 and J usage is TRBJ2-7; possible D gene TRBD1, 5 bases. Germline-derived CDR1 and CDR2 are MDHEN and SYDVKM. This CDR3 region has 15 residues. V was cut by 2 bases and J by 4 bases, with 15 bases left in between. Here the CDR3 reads CASSLSRQGQYEQYF. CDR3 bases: TGTGCCAGCAGTTTAAGTCGCCAGGGCCAGTACGAGCAGTACTTC. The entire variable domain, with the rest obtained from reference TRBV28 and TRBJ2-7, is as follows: DVKVTQSSRYLVKRTGEKVFLECVQDMDHENMFWYRQDPGLGLRLIYFSYDVKMKEKGDIPEGYSVSREKKERFSLILESASTNQTSMYLCASSLSRQGQYEQYFGPGTRLTVT.

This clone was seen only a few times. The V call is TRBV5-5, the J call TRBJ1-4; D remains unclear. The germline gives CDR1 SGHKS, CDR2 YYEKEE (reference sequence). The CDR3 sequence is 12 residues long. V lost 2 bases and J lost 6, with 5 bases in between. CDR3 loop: CASSFGDEKLFF. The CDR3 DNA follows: TGTGCCAGCAGCTTTGGAGATGAAAAACTGTTTTTT.

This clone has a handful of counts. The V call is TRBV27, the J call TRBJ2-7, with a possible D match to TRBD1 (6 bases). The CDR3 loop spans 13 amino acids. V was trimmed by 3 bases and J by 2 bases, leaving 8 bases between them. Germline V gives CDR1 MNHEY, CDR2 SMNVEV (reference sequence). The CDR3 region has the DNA TGTGCCAGCAGTTTTTCAGGGGCCTACGAGCAGTACTTC. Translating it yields CASSFSGAYEQYF.

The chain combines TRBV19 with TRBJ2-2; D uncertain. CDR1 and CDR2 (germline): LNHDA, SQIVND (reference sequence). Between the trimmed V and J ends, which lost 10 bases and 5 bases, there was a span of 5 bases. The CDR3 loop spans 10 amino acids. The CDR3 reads CANQTGELFF. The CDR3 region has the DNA TGTGCCAACCAGACCGGGGAGCTGTTTTTT.

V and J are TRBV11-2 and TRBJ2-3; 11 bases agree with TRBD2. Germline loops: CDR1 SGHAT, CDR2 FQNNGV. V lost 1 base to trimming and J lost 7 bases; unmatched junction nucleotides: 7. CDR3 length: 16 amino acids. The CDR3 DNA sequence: TGTGCCAGCAGCTTAGTCGTAGCGGGGGGGTCGAATACGCAGTATTTT. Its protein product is CASSLVVAGGSNTQYF.